This TCR beta chain is drawn from a study of identifying expanded T cells in peripheral blood. Collection occurred without any documented infections or immune events in donors. This CDR3 comprises 14 residues. Germline CDR1 KGHSH, CDR2 LQKENI. The germline V and J ends were trimmed by 3 bases and 10 bases, with 16 bases remaining between them. As concerns this clone: Its antigen is not known.

The method was immunoSEQ multiplex PCR; TCRdb's version includes in-frame clones alone and lacks a portion of them. Among some 90,000 clones, 85% to 90% were seen once, and the ten largest hold 19%. Study results and caveats: About 1.2 clones differed between technical replicates, versus around 15 and 18 over time. Variance in clone template counts between approximately 2-week samples significantly increased with total template count across all healthy donors.

Source material: blood. This sequence joins TRBV18 and TRBJ2-1; D not resolved. The receptor's source is a person between 18 and 69 years old in good health. The DNA of the CDR3 is TGTGCCAGCTCACCCCCCGAAGGCCCTCGCGAGCAGTTCTTC. Its protein is CASSPPEGPREQFF. Based on the CDR3 plus reference TRBV18 and TRBJ2-1, the full variable domain is NAGVMQNPRHLVRRRGQEARLRCSPMKGHSHVYWYRQLPEEGLKFMVYLQKENIIDESGMPKERFSAEFPKEGPSILRIQQVVRGDSAAYFCASSPPEGPREQFFGPGTRLTVL.